The 23 T cell receptor beta chains listed next were all sequenced from one sample in a study of blood T cell repertoires in COVID-19. The table came from immunoSEQ multiplex PCR; TCRdb's copy has only in-frame clones and leaves some out. Of 200,000 to 250,000 clones listed, under 90% are singletons. The sequenced material came from PBMCs or T cells enriched from blood (not recorded which). The receptor set was obtained from a woman between 45 and 60 years old who had been exposed to COVID-19.

The chain couples TRBV18 to TRBJ1-2; D not resolved. The V and J ends lost 1 base and 8 bases respectively, with 17 bases between them. Per the germline V gene, CDR1 is KGHSH and CDR2 is LQKENI. There are 15 residues in the CDR3. The CDR3 nucleotides read TGTGCCAGCTCACCACAGGTGAGTGGAGGAGGCGGCTACACCTTC. It translates to CASSPQVSGGGGYTF.

V and J are TRBV5-1 and TRBJ2-1; the match to TRBD2 covers 8 bases. CDR3 length equals 18 residues. Germline V gene data show CDR1 as SGHRS and CDR2 as YFSETQ. Unmatched junction bases numbered 14, after V lost 0 bases and J lost 6 bases. CDR3: CASSLGGPSGSPGNEQFF. The DNA for the CDR3 is TGCGCCAGCAGCTTGGGAGGGCCTAGCGGGTCTCCTGGCAATGAGCAGTTCTTC.

The V gene is TRBV7-9, the J gene TRBJ1-1; D might be TRBD1 (5 bases). Germline V gives CDR1 SEHNR, CDR2 FQNEAQ (reference sequence). The CDR3 totals 13 residues. V was cut by 0 bases and J by 10 bases, with 12 bases left in between. The CDR3 coding sequence is TGTGCCAGCAGCTTAGCCAGGGAGGCGGGAGCTTTCTTT. It translates to CASSLAREAGAFF.

The rearrangement uses TRBV6-2 or TRBV6-3 and TRBJ2-4; 8 bases line up with TRBD1. Germline CDR1 and CDR2: MNHEY and SVGEGT. The ends lost 5 bases at V and 5 bases at J; junction bases unmatched: 5. CDR3 length: 14 amino acids. The CDR3 loop reads CASSPGTGQNIQYF. CDR3 DNA sequence: TGTGCCAGCAGTCCCGGGACAGGTCAAAACATTCAGTACTTC.

This clone has a handful of counts. The rearrangement uses TRBV10-1 and TRBJ2-3, with 8 nucleotides matching TRBD2. V was clipped by 8 bases and J by 6 bases; unmatched bases: 13. Germline V CDR1 and CDR2: WNHNN, SYGVQD (reference sequence). This CDR3 region has 15 residues. The CDR3 region is CASGLSGGRGDTQYF. As DNA, the CDR3 is TGCGCCAGCGGGCTCAGCGGGGGCCGGGGGGATACGCAGTATTTT.

V usage is TRBV5-5 and J usage is TRBJ1-5; D gene unclear. Germline-derived CDR1 and CDR2 are SGHKS and YYEKEE (reference sequence). The germline V and J ends were trimmed by 2 bases and 1 base, with 10 bases remaining between them. The CDR3 is 15 amino acids. In DNA, the CDR3 is TGTGCCAGCAGCTTTTCCCCCCTAAGCAATCAGCCCCAGCATTTT. The encoded protein is CASSFSPLSNQPQHF. The entire variable domain, with the rest obtained from reference TRBV5-5 and TRBJ1-5, is as follows: DAGVTQSPTHLIKTRGQQVTLRCSPISGHKSVSWYQQVLGQGPQFIFQYYEKEERGRGNFPDRFSARQFPNYSSELNVNALLLGDSALYLCASSFSPLSNQPQHFGDGTRLSIL.

V usage is TRBV6-5 and J usage is TRBJ1-2; D gene unclear. This CDR3 region has 11 residues. The germline V gene encodes CDR1 MNHEY and CDR2 SVGAGI. The V end lost 7 bases, the J end lost 4 bases, and 7 bases lay between the germline ends. CDR3: CASNSGYGYTF. DNA of the CDR3: TGTGCCAGCAATTCCGGCTATGGCTACACCTTC.

The chain uses TRBV3-1 (or the pseudogene TRBV3-2) and TRBJ1-1; no clear D gene. The CDR3 has 15 residues. V was shortened by 1 base and J by 5 bases, with 14 bases between the two germline ends. Germline CDR1 and CDR2: LGHDT and YNNKEL (reference sequence). The CDR3 DNA sequence: TGTGCCAGCAGCCAAGGGACTAACCACTGGACTGAAGCTTTCTTT. Its translation is CASSQGTNHWTEAFF.

This chain joins TRBV19 and TRBJ2-3; 9 bases match TRBD2. CDR3 length equals 14 residues. Germline CDR1 reads LNHDA; CDR2 reads SQIVND (reference sequence). V was clipped by 6 bases and J by 7 bases; unmatched bases: 8. The CDR3 spells CASRGGGAGNTQYF. The CDR3 DNA reads as TGTGCCAGTAGAGGCGGGGGGGCCGGGAATACGCAGTATTTT.

This clone appeared once. The chain couples TRBV6-5 to TRBJ1-1; 9 bases are shared with TRBD1. V gave up 0 bases and J gave up 4 bases; unmatched junction bases: 3. The CDR3 covers 15 residues. The germline CDR1 and CDR2 sequences are MNHEY and SVGAGI. The chain's CDR3 is CASSYSGQGSTEAFF. CDR3 DNA: TGTGCCAGCAGTTACTCGGGACAGGGAAGCACTGAAGCTTTCTTT.

The J gene is TRBJ2-5, the V gene TRBV7-2; 8 bases are a match to TRBD2. Germline CDR1 is SGHTA and CDR2 is FQGNSA. This CDR3 has 15 residues. The junction had 6 bases not matched to a gene; V was cut back by 1 base and J by 5 bases. In nucleotides, the CDR3 is TGTGCCAGCAGCTTAGTCGGGGGGGGAATCGAGACCCAGTACTTC. Translated, it gives CASSLVGGGIETQYF.

This clone was seen a few times. The gene calls are TRBV6-5 and TRBJ1-2; a possible D gene is TRBD1 (5 bases). CDR1 and CDR2 from the germline V gene are MNHEY and SVGAGI. The CDR3 spans 11 residues. Trimming left V 8 bases short and J 8 bases short, with 12 bases between. CDR3: CASWDGGGYTF. Here the CDR3 DNA reads TGTGCCAGCTGGGACGGGGGGGGCTACACCTTC.

Points on this clone: The sample holds other DNA sequences that translate to the same CDR3. The chain links TRBV18 to TRBJ2-7; TRBD2 is a possible D gene (5 bases). CDR1 is KGHSH, CDR2 LQKENI, per germline. There are 15 residues in the CDR3. Trimming removed 3 bases from V and 3 bases from J, with 15 bases in between. CDR3 sequence: CASSPRRGSFYEQYF. As DNA, the CDR3 is TGTGCCAGCTCACCTCGACGGGGTTCCTTCTACGAGCAGTACTTC.

This chain links TRBV11-1 with TRBJ2-7; D not resolved. Trimming took 3 bases from V and 0 from J, leaving 3 bases between them. Germline lookup yields CDR1 SGHAT and CDR2 FQDESV (reference sequence). This CDR3 spans 12 amino acids. CDR3 nucleotides: TGTGCCAGCAGCTTCGGCTCCTACGAGCAGTACTTC. Amino acids: CASSFGSYEQYF.

The chain uses TRBV5-1 and TRBJ1-3, with TRBD1 matching 8 bases. The J segment lost 4 bases and the V segment lost 5 bases, leaving 8 bases of the junction unmatched. Germline CDR1 and CDR2: SGHRS and YFSETQ. The CDR3 is 15 residues long. CDR3 in DNA: TGCGCCAGCAGTTCCCAGACAGGGGAGGGAAACACCATATATTTT. Its translation: CASSSQTGEGNTIYF.

This clone was counted a few times. CDR3 nucleotides: TGTGCCAGCTCACCGTACGGGACAGGGGATGGCTACACCTTC. Amino acid sequence: CASSPYGTGDGYTF. The J gene is TRBJ1-2, the V gene TRBV18; TRBD1 matches at 10 bases. Germline CDR1 reads KGHSH; CDR2 reads LQKENI. This CDR3 contains 14 residues. V gave up 3 bases and J gave up 6 bases; unmatched junction bases: 4. Looking up the rest from reference TRBV18 and TRBJ1-2 gives the full variable domain: NAGVMQNPRHLVRRRGQEARLRCSPMKGHSHVYWYRQLPEEGLKFMVYLQKENIIDESGMPKERFSAEFPKEGPSILRIQQVVRGDSAAYFCASSPYGTGDGYTFGSGTRLTVV.

This clone has more than one count but fewer than ten. The J gene is TRBJ2-3, the V gene TRBV15; TRBD1 matches 8 bases. Germline lookup yields CDR1 LNHNV and CDR2 YYDKDF (reference sequence). The CDR3 is 16 amino acids. V dropped 0 bases and J dropped 4; count of bases not matched to a gene: 6. The CDR3 sequence is CATSREVGQGADTQYF. DNA for the CDR3: TGTGCCACCAGCAGAGAAGTAGGACAGGGAGCAGATACGCAGTATTTT.

The chain has TRBV21-1 and TRBJ2-1; the D call TRBD1 from the table was never checked on the DNA. TRBV21-1 is flagged as a pseudogene. This CDR3 is built from 12 residues. CDR3 loop: CASSKVPGPGVF. The CDR3 bases are TGTGCCAGCAGCAAAGTCCCCGGCCCAGGTGTCTTC.

The chain employs TRBV18 and TRBJ2-3; 9 bases align to TRBD1. Looked up from germline, CDR1 is KGHSH and CDR2 is LQKENI. The trim removed 6 bases at V and 2 bases at J, leaving 9 bases unmatched. The CDR3 is made up of 16 amino acids. This CDR3 is CASSRPGQGSTDTQYF. The CDR3 nucleotides read TGTGCCAGCTCGCGACCGGGACAGGGATCCACAGATACGCAGTATTTT.

The chain has TRBV7-2 and TRBJ2-7; 9 nucleotides align to TRBD1. V dropped 5 bases and J dropped 1; count of bases not matched to a gene: 6. Germline values: CDR1 SGHTA, CDR2 FQGNSA. The CDR3 extends over 15 amino acids. Written as DNA, the CDR3 is TGTGCCAGCAGCGCGGCGGGACAGGGTTCCTACGAGCAGTACTTC. As protein: CASSAAGQGSYEQYF.

The V call is TRBV12-3 or TRBV12-4, the J call TRBJ2-7, with D uncertain. The CDR3 runs to 12 residues. V was clipped by 6 bases and J by 2 bases, with 8 bases between them. The CDR3 nucleotides are TGTGCCAGCAGCAGGCAAACCTACGAGCAGTACTTC. It encodes CASSRQTYEQYF.

This chain joins TRBV25-1 and TRBJ1-1; TRBD1 matches 7 bases. Looked up from germline, CDR1 is MGHDK and CDR2 is SYGVNS. The ends lost 11 bases at V and 3 bases at J; junction bases unmatched: 12. CDR3 length: 14 residues. Here the CDR3 reads CAPRRGPPDTEAFF. CDR3 bases: TGTGCCCCCAGAAGGGGGCCGCCGGACACTGAAGCTTTCTTT.

This chain connects TRBV5-8 to TRBJ2-5, with D tentatively TRBD2 (5 bases). This CDR3 is built from 15 residues. Trimming pared 4 bases from V and 4 bases from J, leaving 17 bases between. The germline V gene has CDR1 SGHTS and CDR2 YDEGEE. CDR3 sequence reads: CASSKGSVTIETQYF. Here the CDR3 DNA reads TGTGCCAGCAGCAAAGGGAGCGTGACAATAGAGACCCAGTACTTC.